The present TCR beta chain was sequenced within a study of blood T cell repertoires in COVID-19. Study-wide background: Both acute and convalescent COVID-19 samples were obtained from the United States, Italy and Spain. The analysed material was cDNA or gDNA that came from T cells, B-cell-depleted T cells, or PBMCs.

Data came from immunoSEQ multiplex PCR; TCRdb stores just in-frame clones and leaves some out. The data show roughly 350,000 clones, around 87% seen once. Germline V CDR1 and CDR2: KGHDR, SFDVKD. Trimming stripped 3 bases from V and 7 bases from J, with 12 bases between. This CDR3 has 13 amino acids. Input material: peripheral blood. The clonotype originates from a woman between 50 and 59 years old with COVID-19, enrolled during active disease. The chain joins TRBV24-1 to TRBJ2-7, with D possibly TRBD1 on 5 matching bases. This CDR3 reads CATSDPQGGEQYF. The CDR3 bases are TGTGCCACCAGTGATCCGCAGGGCGGAGAGCAGTACTTC.